In its sample, the clone carrying this T cell receptor (beta chain) was seen once. The antigen is not known. The CDR3 runs to 14 residues. The germline V gene has CDR1 MNHEY and CDR2 SMNVEV (reference sequence). V was cut by 4 bases and J by 8 bases, with 15 bases left in between. Using a J-beta primer mix together with a sample-barcoded 5' primer, a second PCR was run for roughly 7 to 12 cycles. No fewer than 3 million CDR3-containing paired-end reads came from each sample. Each CDR3 protein is one row after TCRdb ran MiXCR on the 5' RACE reads. The sample lists 1.5 million to 2 million distinct CDR3 sequences, around 36% occurring once. Healthy Russian Caucasian donors spanned ages about 6 to 100 years. Collection of about 9.4 milliliters of peripheral blood was performed for each donor. The data belong to a study of blood T cells in healthy people across ages. Findings and caveats of the study: Diversity of TCR beta per million T cells declined in a roughly linear way with age.

What was sequenced was blood. The rearrangement joins TRBV27 to TRBJ1-5; TRBD1 is a possible D gene (6 bases). The clonotype was recovered from a woman in her 30s in good health. The CDR3 coding sequence is TGTGCCAGCAGTTCCCAGGGGCCCGGGAAGCCCCAGCATTTT. Translating gives CASSSQGPGKPQHF.